Listed below are T cell receptor beta chains from one sample, sequenced in a study of T-cell reconstitution after alpha-beta-depleted transplantation in children. TCRdb used MiXCR to reprocess the PCR reads, holding one entry per CDR3 protein. This table has over 550,000 distinct CDR3 sequences, 8% to 11% appearing once. The sample was PBMCs from the stem cell graft donor, taken from the stem cell graft. The source is a human donor who donated a stem cell graft to a child with acute myeloid leukemia. Both conserved end residues are part of each CDR3. D genes are given only for firm matches. Only some rows state a clone size, as once, few, many or a class for expanded clones.

CDR3 length: 11
D gene: .
V gene: TRBV7-2
clone size: many
J gene: TRBJ2-7
CDR3 protein: CASSLADEQYF
CDR3 DNA: TGTGCCAGCAGCTTAGCGGACGAGCAGTACTTC

CDR3 length: 15
D gene: .
V gene: TRBV7-2
clone size: many
J gene: TRBJ2-1
CDR3 protein: CASSLGWGSYNEQFF
CDR3 DNA: TGTGCCAGCAGCTTAGGTTGGGGATCCTACAATGAGCAGTTCTTC

CDR3 length: 16
D gene: TRBD2
V gene: TRBV7-2
clone size: .
J gene: TRBJ2-5
CDR3 protein: CASSLGQRAGEETQYF
CDR3 DNA: TGTGCCAGCAGCTTAGGACAAAGGGCGGGAGAAGAGACCCAGTACTTC

CDR3 length: 15
D gene: .
V gene: TRBV20-1
clone size: .
J gene: TRBJ2-1
CDR3 protein: CSLGGGKGPYNEQFF
CDR3 DNA: TGCAGCCTCGGTGGCGGGAAGGGGCCCTACAATGAGCAGTTCTTC

CDR3 length: 15
D gene: .
V gene: TRBV7-3
clone size: few
J gene: TRBJ2-1
CDR3 protein: CASSAFGSSYNEQFF
CDR3 DNA: TGTGCCAGCAGCGCGTTCGGGAGCTCCTACAATGAGCAGTTCTTC

CDR3 length: 16
D gene: .
V gene: TRBV2
clone size: few
J gene: TRBJ2-3
CDR3 protein: CASSGVWDAGTDTQYF
CDR3 DNA: TGTGCCAGCAGTGGAGTTTGGGACGCTGGAACAGATACGCAGTATTTT

CDR3 length: 14
D gene: .
V gene: TRBV20-1
clone size: few
J gene: TRBJ2-6
CDR3 protein: CSASEGSGANVLTF
CDR3 DNA: TGCAGTGCCTCGGAGGGCTCTGGGGCCAACGTCCTGACTTTC

CDR3 length: 14
D gene: .
V gene: TRBV12-3/TRBV12-4
clone size: many
J gene: TRBJ2-2
CDR3 protein: CASSSATATGELFF
CDR3 DNA: TGTGCCAGCAGTTCTGCGACAGCCACCGGGGAGCTGTTTTTT

CDR3 length: 19
D gene: TRBD2
V gene: TRBV4-2
clone size: .
J gene: TRBJ2-3
CDR3 protein: CASSQDQGTSGTATDTQYF
CDR3 DNA: TGTGCCAGCAGCCAAGATCAGGGGACTAGCGGGACAGCGACAGATACGCAGTATTTT

CDR3 length: 13
D gene: TRBD2
V gene: TRBV30
clone size: .
J gene: TRBJ2-6
CDR3 protein: CVGLGSGANVLTF
CDR3 DNA: TGTGTCGGACTAGGGTCTGGGGCCAACGTCCTGACTTTC

CDR3 length: 16
D gene: TRBD2
V gene: TRBV9
clone size: .
J gene: TRBJ2-3
CDR3 protein: CASSSILAGITDTQYF
CDR3 DNA: TGTGCCAGCAGCTCAATACTAGCGGGTATCACAGATACGCAGTATTTT

CDR3 length: 14
D gene: .
V gene: TRBV4-2
clone size: .
J gene: TRBJ2-7
CDR3 protein: CASSQVPGVYEQYF
CDR3 DNA: TGTGCCAGCAGCCAAGTTCCGGGCGTCTACGAGCAGTACTTC

CDR3 length: 12
D gene: .
V gene: TRBV3-1
clone size: .
J gene: TRBJ2-1
CDR3 protein: CASSPSGHEQFF
CDR3 DNA: TGTGCCAGCAGCCCCTCGGGGCATGAGCAGTTCTTC

CDR3 length: 13
D gene: TRBD2
V gene: TRBV7-2
clone size: many
J gene: TRBJ2-3
CDR3 protein: CASSLAGVDTQYF
CDR3 DNA: TGTGCCAGCAGTCTAGCGGGAGTAGATACGCAGTATTTT

CDR3 length: 13
D gene: TRBD2
V gene: TRBV29-1
clone size: .
J gene: TRBJ2-1
CDR3 protein: CSVGRLAGDEQFF
CDR3 DNA: TGCAGCGTTGGGAGACTAGCGGGCGATGAGCAGTTCTTC

CDR3 length: 17
D gene: .
V gene: TRBV6-1
clone size: .
J gene: TRBJ2-4
CDR3 protein: CASRPGPEVLAKNIQYF
CDR3 DNA: TGTGCCAGCAGACCGGGACCCGAAGTACTAGCCAAAAACATTCAGTACTTC

CDR3 length: 14
D gene: .
V gene: TRBV6-5
clone size: many
J gene: TRBJ2-5
CDR3 protein: CASSWGGRLETQYF
CDR3 DNA: TGTGCCAGCAGTTGGGGGGGCAGGTTAGAGACCCAGTACTTC

CDR3 length: 15
D gene: .
V gene: TRBV6-1
clone size: .
J gene: TRBJ1-2
CDR3 protein: CASSPELDGRGGYTF
CDR3 DNA: TGTGCCAGCAGTCCCGAGTTGGACGGTCGGGGTGGCTACACCTTC

CDR3 length: 17
D gene: TRBD2
V gene: TRBV4-2
clone size: many
J gene: TRBJ2-4
CDR3 protein: CASSQDLTSEYENIQYF
CDR3 DNA: TGTGCCAGCAGCCAAGACCTGACTAGCGAGTACGAAAACATTCAGTACTTC

CDR3 length: 12
D gene: .
V gene: TRBV29-1
clone size: .
J gene: TRBJ1-1
CDR3 protein: CSVAGPNTEAFF
CDR3 DNA: TGCAGCGTTGCCGGGCCTAACACTGAAGCTTTCTTT

CDR3 length: 13
D gene: .
V gene: TRBV25-1
clone size: few
J gene: TRBJ1-6
CDR3 protein: CASRGADNSPLHF
CDR3 DNA: TGTGCCAGCCGTGGGGCCGATAATTCACCCCTCCACTTT

CDR3 length: 14
D gene: .
V gene: TRBV6-2/TRBV6-3
clone size: .
J gene: TRBJ2-7
CDR3 protein: CASSLGFGSYEQYF
CDR3 DNA: TGTGCCAGCAGTTTAGGGTTTGGTTCCTACGAGCAGTACTTC

CDR3 length: 15
D gene: TRBD2
V gene: TRBV20-1
clone size: .
J gene: TRBJ2-1
CDR3 protein: CSARDGTRRYNEQFF
CDR3 DNA: TGCAGTGCTAGAGACGGGACTAGAAGATACAATGAGCAGTTCTTC

CDR3 length: 12
D gene: .
V gene: TRBV28
clone size: few
J gene: TRBJ2-7
CDR3 protein: CASSTSTVEQYF
CDR3 DNA: .

CDR3 length: 16
D gene: .
V gene: TRBV27
clone size: .
J gene: TRBJ2-7
CDR3 protein: CASTPWGGGDKDEQYF
CDR3 DNA: TGTGCCAGCACCCCGTGGGGTGGGGGCGATAAGGACGAGCAGTACTTC

CDR3 length: 12
D gene: .
V gene: TRBV15
clone size: many
J gene: TRBJ2-7
CDR3 protein: CATSRVGYEQYF
CDR3 DNA: TGTGCCACCAGCAGAGTTGGCTACGAGCAGTACTTC

CDR3 length: 13
D gene: TRBD1
V gene: TRBV14
clone size: many
J gene: TRBJ2-7
CDR3 protein: CASRGQLTYEQYF
CDR3 DNA: TGTGCCAGCAGGGGACAGCTAACCTACGAGCAGTACTTC

CDR3 length: 14
D gene: TRBD1
V gene: TRBV5-1
clone size: few
J gene: TRBJ2-7
CDR3 protein: CASYRTGSSYERYF
CDR3 DNA: TGCGCCAGCTACCGGACAGGGTCCTCCTACGAGCGGTACTTC

CDR3 length: 16
D gene: TRBD1
V gene: TRBV5-1
clone size: few
J gene: TRBJ2-2
CDR3 protein: CASSVDRAVRTGELFF
CDR3 DNA: TGCGCCAGCAGCGTAGACAGGGCAGTCCGGACCGGGGAGCTGTTTTTT

CDR3 length: 12
D gene: .
V gene: TRBV7-9
clone size: .
J gene: TRBJ1-2
CDR3 protein: CASSGEYSGYTF
CDR3 DNA: TGTGCCAGTTCCGGCGAGTATTCCGGCTACACCTTC

CDR3 length: 15
D gene: .
V gene: TRBV12-3/TRBV12-4
clone size: few
J gene: TRBJ2-3
CDR3 protein: CASSSDTRNTDTQYF
CDR3 DNA: TGTGCCAGCAGCTCCGATACTAGAAACACAGATACGCAGTATTTT

CDR3 length: 13
D gene: .
V gene: TRBV6-6
clone size: few
J gene: TRBJ1-5
CDR3 protein: CASCGESNQPQHF
CDR3 DNA: TGTGCCAGCTGTGGGGAGAGCAATCAGCCCCAGCATTTT